The entry below describes one T cell receptor beta chain. What it recognizes is unknown. These data are taken from a study of cytomegalovirus exposure and HLA in healthy donors. The study, taken as a whole, reports: The sole available immune exposure information was CMV serostatus. Using the classifier, cytomegalovirus status was reportedly diagnosed with high specificity and sensitivity.

The CDR3 contains 18 residues. Trimming took 4 bases from V and 0 from J, leaving 16 bases between them. CDR1 SGHAT and CDR2 FQNNGV come from the germline V gene. Use of 60 Vbeta and 13 Jbeta primers characterized the PCR. Under the authors' procedure: The count from a later analysis was 60 million to 85 million unique TCR beta chains, some 12 million of them shared. The assay was immunoSEQ multiplex PCR, and TCRdb's table has in-frame clones only and misses some. The V and J calls and clone size were taken over from that table, and D and trimming were inferred from the DNA. The sample contains about 120,000 clones, 80% to 85% of which appear only once.

The sequence was obtained from a man aged 25-40 years in good health and CMV-seronegative. The sequencing sample was made of PBMCs. The genes are TRBV11-2 and TRBJ2-6, with D perhaps matching TRBD1 (5 bases). Here the CDR3 DNA reads TGTGCCAGCAGCTCCTCCCGACAGCAAAGCTCTGGGGCCAACGTCCTGACTTTC. This sequence encodes CASSSSRQQSSGANVLTF.